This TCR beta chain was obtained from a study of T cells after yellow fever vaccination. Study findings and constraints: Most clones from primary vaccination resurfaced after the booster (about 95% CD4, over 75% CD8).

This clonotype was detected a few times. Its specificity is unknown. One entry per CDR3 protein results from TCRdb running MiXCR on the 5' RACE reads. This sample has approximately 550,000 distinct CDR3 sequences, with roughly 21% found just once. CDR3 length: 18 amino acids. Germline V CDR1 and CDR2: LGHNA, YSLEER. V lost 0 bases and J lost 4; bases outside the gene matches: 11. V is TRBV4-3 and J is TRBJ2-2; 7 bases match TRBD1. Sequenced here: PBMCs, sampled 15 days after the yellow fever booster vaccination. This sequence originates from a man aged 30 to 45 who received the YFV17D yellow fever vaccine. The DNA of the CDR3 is TGCGCCAGCAGCCAAGAAATACAGGGGCAGCTGGGCACCGGGGAGCTGTTTTTT. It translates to CASSQEIQGQLGTGELFF.